Following are 20 T cell receptor beta chains from one sample sequenced in a study of tissue T cells after allogeneic stem cell transplantation. The protocol was immunoSEQ multiplex PCR, while the TCRdb copy is restricted to in-frame clones and leaves out a portion. The data contain some 48,000 clones, around 67% of them singletons. The specimen was sorted cells pooled from one or two spleens. The source of these receptors is a pool of C57BL/6 mice in good health.

On this clone: Genes and germline are mouse. With the read ending 1 residue before the CDR3 end, the germline J gene is used to fill in that end. The rearrangement links TRBV13-2 to TRBJ2-2; the match to TRBD2 covers 8 bases. The V gene's germline CDR1 is NNHNN and CDR2 SYGAGS (reference sequence). CDR3 length: 15 residues. J gave up 0 bases and V 3 bases, and 1 base lay outside the gene matches. Partial CDR3 DNA: TGTGCCAGCGGTGCTGGGGGGACAAACACCGGGCAGCTCTAC. This encodes CASGAGGTNTGQLY. The whole CDR3 reads CASGAGGTNTGQLYF.

As for this clone: Mouse gene names apply. The read falls 1 residue short of the CDR3 end, and the missing part is taken from the germline J gene. The chain employs TRBV29 and TRBJ2-1; D possibly matches TRBD1 or TRBD2 (5 bases each). Germline lookup yields CDR1 MSHET and CDR2 SYDVDS. Trimming removed 6 bases from V and 1 base from J, with 7 bases in between. There are 13 residues in the CDR3. CDR3 residues: CASSRDNYAEQFF. The DNA read from the CDR3 is TGTGCTAGCAGCCGGGACAACTATGCTGAGCAGTTC. The full variable domain, rest sourced from reference TRBV29 and TRBJ2-1, is DMKVTQMPRYLIKRMGENVLLECGQDMSHETMYWYRQDPGLGLQLIYISYDVDSNSEGDIPKGYRVSRKKREHFSLILDSAKTNQTSVYFCASSRDNYAEQFFGPGTRLTVL.

This clone came up a few times. The gene names here belong to mouse. The DNA ends 1 residue before the CDR3 does, and the rest of the CDR3 is filled in from the germline J gene. The chain combines TRBV13-1 with TRBJ1-3; no reliable D call. V was shortened by 0 bases and J by 1 base, with 5 bases between the two germline ends. The CDR3 is made up of 14 amino acids. Looked up from germline, CDR1 is NSHNY and CDR2 is SYGAGN. Here the CDR3 reads CASSDAQSGNTLYF. The sequenced part of the CDR3 DNA is TGTGCCAGCAGTGATGCCCAGTCTGGAAATACGCTCTAT.

Concerning this clone: Genes and germline are mouse. The CDR3 end is not reached by the read, which stops 1 residue before it; the germline J gene fills it in. The gene calls are TRBV4 and TRBJ2-5, with 7 bases matching TRBD2. Germline V gene sequence: CDR1 LGHDT, CDR2 YNNKQL (reference sequence). The CDR3 length is 13 residues. V shed 5 bases and J 3 bases; nucleotides not matched to a gene: 2. CDR3 DNA, as far as it was read: TGTGCCAGCAGCCCGGGACTGCAAGACACCCAGTAC. Protein sequence: CASSPGLQDTQY. The whole CDR3 protein is CASSPGLQDTQYF.

In regard to this clone: These gene names are mouse names. The read ends 1 residue before the CDR3 terminus; that terminus is restored from the germline J gene. The chain employs TRBV29 and TRBJ2-1; possibly TRBD1 for D (5 bases). The CDR3 is 12 residues long. Trimming stripped 7 bases from V and 3 bases from J, with 7 bases between. Germline V gene data show CDR1 as MSHET and CDR2 as SYDVDS. CDR3 amino acids: CASKRGYAEQFF. The sequenced part of the CDR3 DNA is TGTGCTAGCAAAAGGGGCTATGCTGAGCAGTTC.

On this clone: Gene and germline names: mouse. The read comes to an end 1 residue before the CDR3 does, leaving the germline J gene to fill in the end. The gene calls are TRBV3 and TRBJ2-7; D assignment may be TRBD1 or TRBD2 (5 bases each). Trimming took 2 bases from V and 0 from J, leaving 8 bases between them. The CDR3 is made up of 14 amino acids. Per germline, CDR1 SNHLY and CDR2 FYNGKV (reference sequence). The DNA read from the CDR3 is TGTGCCAGCAGCTTAAACGGGGGCTCCTATGAACAGTAC. It encodes CASSLNGGSYEQY. The CDR3, in full, reads CASSLNGGSYEQYF.

To note about this clone: Gene names and germline refer to mouse. The observed sequence ends 1 residue before the CDR3 terminus, with the missing tail filled in from the germline J gene. This chain joins TRBV16 and TRBJ2-4; no firm D call. The CDR3 is made up of 15 amino acids. V was clipped by 0 bases and J by 0 bases, with 7 bases between them. Germline CDR1 is SGHSA and CDR2 is FRNQAP. The sequenced part of the CDR3 DNA is TGTGCAAGCAGCTTAGATGGCTTTAGTCAAAACACCTTGTAC. Its protein product is CASSLDGFSQNTLY. The whole CDR3 sequence reads CASSLDGFSQNTLYF.

Regarding this clone: The listed genes are named as in mouse. With the read ending 1 residue before the CDR3 end, the germline J gene is used to fill in that end. V is TRBV13-3 and J is TRBJ1-3, with D uncertain. V was cut by 1 base and J by 1 base, with 6 bases left in between. Per germline, CDR1 NNHDY and CDR2 SYVADS. This CDR3 is 14 amino acids long. CDR3 bases read: TGTGCCAGCAGTGATAAGACATCTGGAAATACGCTCTAT. It translates to CASSDKTSGNTLY. The full CDR3 reads CASSDKTSGNTLYF.

About this clone: The gene symbols are mouse symbols. The read falls 1 residue short of the CDR3 end, and the missing part is taken from the germline J gene. V and J are TRBV5 and TRBJ1-1; maybe TRBD1 (6 bases). Germline V lookup: CDR1 LGHNA, CDR2 YNLKQL (reference sequence). Trimming stripped 1 base from V and 3 bases from J, with 6 bases between. This CDR3 has 13 residues. CDR3 DNA, as far as it was read: TGTGCCAGCAGCCAAGGGGGGCACACAGAAGTCTTC. Encoded protein: CASSQGGHTEVF. The CDR3 in its entirety is CASSQGGHTEVFF.

As for this clone: Gene and germline names: mouse. Coverage ceases 1 residue before the CDR3 finishes, and the germline J gene fills in the end. The chain couples TRBV20 to TRBJ2-2; maybe TRBD2 (7 bases). V gave up 0 bases and J gave up 4 bases, with 12 bases separating them. The CDR3 runs 15 residues. Germline CDR1 reads GFQATS; CDR2 reads STVNSAI. The CDR3 region is CGAREWGASTGQLYF. CDR3 bases read: TGTGGTGCTAGGGAATGGGGGGCGAGCACCGGGCAGCTCTAC.

This clone was detected a few times. Genes and germline are mouse. Read sequence stops 1 residue before the CDR3 end, and the germline J gene provides the missing end. The rearrangement uses TRBV13-2 and TRBJ2-7; TRBD1 matches at 7 bases. V shed 5 bases, J shed 3 bases, and the junction held 8 bases outside the gene matches. This CDR3 contains 14 residues. Germline loops: CDR1 NNHNN, CDR2 SYGAGS (reference sequence). This chain's CDR3 is CASGRRAGGYEQYF. The CDR3 bases that were read are TGTGCCAGCGGCCGCCGGGCAGGGGGCTATGAACAGTAC.

Remarks on this clone: All gene names here are mouse names. The read stops 1 residue short of the end of the CDR3; the missing end is completed from the germline J gene. The genes are TRBV29 and TRBJ2-7; 7 bases are shared with TRBD1. The CDR3 is 11 residues long. CDR1 and CDR2 from the germline V gene are MSHET and SYDVDS. Germline trimming cut 6 bases from V and 6 bases from J; bases unmatched to any gene: 2. The CDR3 sequence: CASRHRGEQYF. The sequenced part of the CDR3 DNA is TGTGCTAGCAGACACAGGGGTGAACAGTAC. Together with reference TRBV29 and TRBJ2-7, the CDR3 gives the full variable domain: DMKVTQMPRYLIKRMGENVLLECGQDMSHETMYWYRQDPGLGLQLIYISYDVDSNSEGDIPKGYRVSRKKREHFSLILDSAKTNQTSVYFCASRHRGEQYFGPGTRLTVL.

A word on this clone: Any gene name here is a mouse gene name. The read ends 1 residue early relative to the CDR3; the germline J gene fills the gap. At the DNA level, this CDR3 is encoded by other sequences in the same sample as well. The rearrangement joins TRBV3 to TRBJ2-7; either TRBD1 or TRBD2 may supply D (6 bases each). Trimming cost V 5 bases and J 4 bases, with 15 bases left between them. The CDR3 contains 14 residues. Germline CDR1 reads SNHLY; CDR2 reads FYNGKV (reference sequence). CDR3 bases read: TGTGCCAGCAGCGCCCGTCAAGGGGGGTATGAACAGTAC. Its translation: CASSARQGGYEQY. The whole CDR3 sequence reads CASSARQGGYEQYF.

A remark on this clone: The gene names here belong to mouse. The CDR3 goes on 1 residue after the read ends, and that part is filled in from the germline J gene. The chain is built from TRBV13-2 and TRBJ2-1, with 7 bases fitting TRBD2. This CDR3 has 14 amino acids. CDR1 NNHNN and CDR2 SYGAGS come from the germline V gene (reference sequence). The J segment lost 3 bases and the V segment lost 1 base, leaving 1 base of the junction unmatched. The CDR3 loop is CASGDLGVYAEQFF. The DNA read from the CDR3 is TGTGCCAGCGGTGATCTGGGGGTCTATGCTGAGCAGTTC.

Turning to this clone: Gene names follow the mouse nomenclature. Coverage ceases 1 residue before the CDR3 finishes, and the germline J gene fills in the end. The chain links TRBV5 to TRBJ2-1; 10 positions agree with TRBD2. Per the germline V gene, CDR1 is LGHNA and CDR2 is YNLKQL (reference sequence). With 4 bases clipped from V and 1 base from J, the junction kept 1 base outside the gene matches. The CDR3 is made up of 15 amino acids. The covered CDR3 bases are TGTGCCAGCAGCCTACTGGGGGGGAACTATGCTGAGCAGTTC. Its translation is CASSLLGGNYAEQF. The entire CDR3 is CASSLLGGNYAEQFF.

Worth noting for this clone: Gene labels here are mouse ones. The CDR3 is cut off 1 residue early in the read; its end comes from the germline J gene. The chain combines TRBV13-2 with TRBJ1-6, with 8 bases matching TRBD1. TRBJ1-6 is recorded as an ORF, its role being uncertain. Germline lookup yields CDR1 NNHNN and CDR2 SYGAGS (reference sequence). The CDR3 spans 17 residues. V gave up 2 bases and J gave up 0 bases; unmatched junction bases: 4. Partial CDR3 DNA: TGTGCCAGCGGTGAGGGGACAGGATATTCCTATAATTCGCCCCTCTAC. This sequence encodes CASGEGTGYSYNSPLY. The CDR3 reads in full as CASGEGTGYSYNSPLYF.

About this clone itself: Gene and germline names: mouse. The CDR3 end lies 1 residue beyond the end of the read and is filled in from the germline J gene. The rearrangement joins TRBV15 to TRBJ2-1, with D possibly TRBD2 on 5 matching bases. Germline CDR1 reads SGHND; CDR2 reads FRSKSL. This CDR3 region has 13 residues. The V gene lost 2 bases and the J gene lost 7 bases, with 9 bases spanning the gap. Incomplete CDR3 DNA: TGTGCCAGCAGTTTACTGGGAGGGGCTGAGCAGTTC. Its protein is CASSLLGGAEQF. The full CDR3 is CASSLLGGAEQFF.

On this clone itself: Genes and germline come from the mouse. The read is 1 residue too short to cover the CDR3 end, so that end is filled in from the germline J gene. The chain carries TRBV1 and TRBJ1-1; a weak D match, TRBD1 (5 bases). Deletions cut 3 bases from V and 0 bases from J, with 8 bases between. This CDR3 has 14 amino acids. Germline CDR1 NSQYPW, CDR2 LRSPGD (reference sequence). Incomplete CDR3 DNA: TGCACCTGCAGTGCGGACAATGCAAACACAGAAGTCTTC. This gives the protein CTCSADNANTEVF. The CDR3 in its entirety is CTCSADNANTEVFF.

A remark on this clone: The gene symbols are mouse symbols. Sequencing ends 1 residue short of the CDR3 end; the germline J gene provides the rest. This chain joins TRBV16 and TRBJ2-1; 11 bases map to TRBD1. V lost 8 bases, J lost 3 bases, and 0 bases stayed unmatched. CDR1 SGHSA and CDR2 FRNQAP come from the germline V gene. The CDR3 runs to 13 residues. Partial CDR3 DNA: TGTGCAAGCGGGACAGGGGGCTATGCTGAGCAGTTC. This translates into CASGTGGYAEQF. The whole CDR3 protein reads CASGTGGYAEQFF.

As regards this clone: Genes and germline are mouse. CDR3 DNA, as far as it was read: TGTGCTAGCAGTTTGAGGGGGGCGAACCAGGCTCCGCTT. It codes for CASSLRGANQAPL. The CDR3, in full, reads CASSLRGANQAPLF. V and J are TRBV29 and TRBJ1-5; TRBD1 might be the D (6 bases). From the germline J gene comes the end of the CDR3, since the read stops 1 residue before it. Looked up from germline, CDR1 is MSHET and CDR2 is SYDVDS. V lost 3 bases to trimming and J lost 4 bases, with 10 bases between them. The CDR3 covers 14 residues.